What follows are 28 T cell receptor beta chains derived from one specimen sequenced in a study of a mutant IDH1 vaccine in newly diagnosed glioma. These receptors' targets are unknown. As for time point: week 5, during vaccination. The content of each vaccine dose was 300 ug of mutant IDH1 20-mer peptide, and topical imiquimod accompanied it. The repertoire was sequenced with immunoSEQ multiplex PCR; TCRdb's copy has only in-frame clones and lacks some. The data contain 40,000 to 55,000 clones, roughly 78% of them singletons. The sample consisted of PBMCs, taken from a glioma patient whose treatment included an IDH1 peptide vaccine. These receptors originate from a man between 50 and 59 years old with glioma.

CDR3 amino acids: CASRGLAGVNEQFF. The CDR3 nucleotides are TGTGCCAGCAGGGGACTAGCGGGGGTAAATGAGCAGTTCTTC. J is TRBJ2-1 and V is TRBV2; 14 positions match TRBD2. Germline loops: CDR1 SNHLY, CDR2 FYNNEI. With V trimmed by 6 bases and J by 7 bases, 2 bases remained unmatched. The CDR3 extends over 14 amino acids.

The V gene is TRBV28, the J gene TRBJ1-2; no clear D. Germline-derived CDR1 and CDR2 are MDHEN and SYDVKM. This CDR3 region has 16 residues. The ends were cut back, 1 base at V and 2 bases at J, with 14 bases in the middle. The DNA for the CDR3 is TGTGCCAGCAGTTTATCTGAGTTTAGGAGGAACTATGGCTACACCTTC. Encoded protein: CASSLSEFRRNYGYTF.

The chain uses TRBV6-5 and TRBJ1-4; no clear D gene. Per the germline V gene, CDR1 is MNHEY and CDR2 is SVGAGI. The CDR3 totals 15 residues. Trimming removed 0 bases from V and 8 bases from J, with 13 bases in between. DNA of the CDR3: TGTGCCAGCAGTTACTCGAGCGGGGTCGGCGAAAAACTGTTTTTT. It yields the protein CASSYSSGVGEKLFF.

The chain joins TRBV11-2 to TRBJ1-1, with D uncertain. V lost 5 bases to trimming and J lost 4 bases, with 20 bases between them. The germline CDR1 and CDR2 sequences are SGHAT and FQNNGV. The CDR3 length is 16 residues. The CDR3 region has the DNA TGTGCCAGCAGCCCGTCCGCAGTTCTCGTGGGCACTGAAGCTTTCTTT. It encodes CASSPSAVLVGTEAFF.

The chain recombines TRBV27 with TRBJ2-7, with D possibly called TRBD1 or TRBD2 (5 bases each). V shed 6 bases and J shed 3 bases, with 18 bases lying between them. The germline V gene has CDR1 MNHEY and CDR2 SMNVEV (reference sequence). The CDR3 loop spans 15 amino acids. Written as DNA, the CDR3 is TGTGCCAGCAGAAGGCCCGCCGCTGGGGGCTACGAGCAGTACTTC. Translation gives CASRRPAAGGYEQYF.

J is TRBJ2-5 and V is TRBV7-9, with a possible D match to TRBD2 (6 bases). The CDR3 totals 17 residues. The V end was cut by 0 bases, the J end by 4 bases, with 18 bases between. The germline CDR1 and CDR2 sequences are SEHNR and FQNEAQ (reference sequence). The CDR3 sequence: CASSLADSERERETQYF. DNA of the CDR3: TGTGCCAGCAGCTTAGCCGACAGCGAACGGGAGCGAGAGACCCAGTACTTC.

The genes are TRBV5-6 and TRBJ1-2; D gene uncertain. Trimming removed 3 bases at V and 9 bases at J, with 15 bases between. The CDR3 covers 13 residues. The germline V gene has CDR1 SGHDT and CDR2 YYEEEE. The CDR3 loop reads CASSSQRTTSYTF. CDR3 coding DNA: TGTGCCAGCAGCTCGCAGAGGACCACCAGCTACACCTTC.

The chain joins TRBV6-5 to TRBJ1-5; 8 bases agree with TRBD1. The CDR3 covers 14 residues. The V and J ends lost 4 bases and 4 bases, in that order; junction bases with no gene match: 3. CDR1 and CDR2 from the germline V gene are MNHEY and SVGAGI. CDR3 sequence: CASSWRTGNQPQHF. In DNA, the CDR3 is TGTGCCAGCAGTTGGCGGACAGGGAATCAGCCCCAGCATTTT.

The chain couples TRBV2 to TRBJ2-7; TRBD1 is a possible D gene (6 bases). The germline V and J ends were trimmed by 4 bases and 3 bases, with 7 bases remaining between them. Germline V gene lookup returns CDR1 SNHLY and CDR2 FYNNEI. The CDR3 is made up of 12 amino acids. The CDR3 nucleotides are TGTGCCAGCAGTGGGGACAACTACGAGCAGTACTTC. Translating it yields CASSGDNYEQYF.

The rearrangement joins TRBV7-3 to TRBJ2-1, with 13 bases aligning to TRBD2. Per germline, CDR1 SGHTA and CDR2 FQGTGA. This CDR3 has 15 residues. With V trimmed by 4 bases and J by 9 bases, 6 bases remained unmatched. The CDR3 DNA follows: TGTGCCAGCAGCTCGGGACTAGCGGGGTCGGGTGAGCAGTTCTTC. As protein: CASSSGLAGSGEQFF.

The rearrangement joins TRBV5-1 to TRBJ1-1; possible D gene TRBD1, 5 bases. CDR1 is SGHRS, CDR2 YFSETQ, per germline. V shed 4 bases and J shed 7 bases, with 14 bases lying between them. This CDR3 spans 13 amino acids. The CDR3 sequence is CASSGDVGGEAFF. The CDR3 nucleotides are TGCGCCAGCAGCGGGGACGTGGGGGGTGAAGCTTTCTTT.

V is TRBV7-8 and J is TRBJ1-3; D remains ambiguous. Trimming removed 1 base from V and 2 bases from J, with 3 bases in between. The CDR3 runs 13 residues. Germline V gene lookup returns CDR1 SGHVS and CDR2 FQNEAQ. The CDR3 bases are TGTGCCAGCAGCTTAGGTACTGGAAACACCATATATTTT. This codes for CASSLGTGNTIYF.

This clone was found once. This chain links TRBV9 with TRBJ1-3; D is undetermined. The germline CDR1 and CDR2 sequences are SGDLS and YYNGEE. Trimming stripped 2 bases from V and 2 bases from J, with 8 bases between. The length of the CDR3 is 14 residues. CDR3 protein: CASSVLGTGNTIYF. As DNA, the CDR3 is TGTGCCAGCAGCGTTCTCGGTACTGGAAACACCATATATTTT.

This clone was observed a handful of times. The CDR3 loop reads CASSDGGAREAFF. The CDR3 DNA reads as TGCGCCAGCAGTGACGGAGGCGCCCGTGAAGCTTTCTTT. The chain couples TRBV10-1 to TRBJ1-1; no clear D gene. The CDR3 sequence is 13 residues long. Germline lookup yields CDR1 WNHNN and CDR2 SYGVQD (reference sequence). V was trimmed by 3 bases and J by 7 bases, leaving 12 bases between them.

This rearrangement joins TRBV2 to TRBJ2-2, with 10 bases matching TRBD2. With V trimmed by 5 bases and J by 4 bases, 4 bases remained unmatched. CDR1 and CDR2 (germline): SNHLY, FYNNEI. This CDR3 is built from 15 residues. Here the CDR3 reads CASSSGLAFTGELFF. The DNA for the CDR3 is TGTGCCAGCAGTTCGGGACTAGCGTTCACCGGGGAGCTGTTTTTT. Full variable domain (remainder filled in from reference TRBV2 and TRBJ2-2): EPEVTQTPSHQVTQMGQEVILRCVPISNHLYFYWYRQILGQKVEFLVSFYNNEISEKSEIFDDQFSVERPDGSNFTLKIRSTKLEDSAMYFCASSSGLAFTGELFFGEGSRLTVL.

The V and J genes are TRBV25-1 and TRBJ2-7, with 7 bases matching TRBD2. J lost 2 bases, V lost 10 bases, and 14 bases had no gene match. The CDR3 length is 15 residues. CDR1 is MGHDK and CDR2 is SYGVNS in the germline V gene. DNA of the CDR3: TGTGCCACCCTCGGGGGGACGGTAAGTCCCTACGAGCAGTACTTC. It specifies CATLGGTVSPYEQYF.

For the CDR3, the DNA is TGTGCCAGCGGAGGACAGTTGAACACTGAAGCTTTCTTT. Translated: CASGGQLNTEAFF. This chain uses TRBV6-5 with TRBJ1-1, with D possibly being TRBD1 (6 bases). V lost 8 bases, J lost 0 bases, and 10 bases lay in between. CDR1 is MNHEY and CDR2 is SVGAGI in the germline V gene. CDR3 size: 13 residues.

This clone has more than one count but fewer than ten. This chain joins TRBV7-9 and TRBJ1-4; D might be TRBD1 (5 bases). V lost 10 bases to trimming and J lost 4 bases, with 22 bases between them. The CDR3 runs 16 residues. Germline V gene sequence: CDR1 SEHNR, CDR2 FQNEAQ (reference sequence). This CDR3 is CATNWKGQLDNEKLFF. CDR3 coding DNA: TGTGCCACCAATTGGAAGGGGCAACTTGATAATGAAAAACTGTTTTTT.

The chain couples TRBV6-5 to TRBJ1-2; D is ambiguous. The CDR3 sequence is 14 residues long. Per germline, CDR1 MNHEY and CDR2 SVGAGI. V gave up 3 bases and J gave up 2 bases, with 10 bases separating them. The CDR3 sequence is CASSYRGENYGYTF. In DNA, the CDR3 is TGTGCCAGCAGTTATCGGGGAGAAAACTATGGCTACACCTTC.

The chain links TRBV19 to TRBJ1-1; no reliable D call. The CDR3 has 13 residues. CDR1 is LNHDA and CDR2 is SQIVND in the germline V gene (reference sequence). Between the trimmed V and J ends, which lost 4 bases and 4 bases, there was a span of 10 bases. This CDR3 is CASSRAGITEAFF. The DNA of the CDR3 is TGTGCCAGTAGTAGGGCAGGAATCACTGAAGCTTTCTTT.

The gene calls are TRBV5-1 and TRBJ2-7; TRBD1 might be the D (7 bases). The V end was cut by 4 bases, the J end by 0 bases, with 14 bases between. This CDR3 spans 15 amino acids. CDR1 SGHRS and CDR2 YFSETQ come from the germline V gene. CDR3 nucleotide sequence: TGCGCCAGCAGCCTGGAGGGGACAGCCTCCTACGAGCAGTACTTC. Translated: CASSLEGTASYEQYF.

Here the CDR3 DNA reads TGCAGCGTTTACAGGGGTGGGGAAGAAAAACTGTTTTTT. Protein: CSVYRGGEEKLFF. J is TRBJ1-4 and V is TRBV29-1; 7 nucleotides align to TRBD1. The CDR3 is made up of 13 amino acids. Losses at the gene ends were 5 bases for V and 8 bases for J; bases not matched to a gene: 8. Germline loops: CDR1 SQVTM, CDR2 ANQGSEA.

J is TRBJ1-1 and V is TRBV6-5; perhaps TRBD1 as D (5 bases). The CDR3 loop spans 13 amino acids. CDR1 is MNHEY and CDR2 is SVGAGI in the germline V gene. Deletions cut 9 bases from V and 1 base from J, with 12 bases between. The CDR3 coding sequence is TGTGCCAGTAAAAGGGGTCGGAACACTGAAGCTTTCTTT. Protein: CASKRGRNTEAFF.

This clone was observed a single time. The chain recombines TRBV6-5 with TRBJ1-2, with D perhaps matching TRBD1 (5 bases). CDR1 MNHEY and CDR2 SVGAGI come from the germline V gene. V dropped 4 bases and J dropped 7 bases, with 13 bases sitting between them. CDR3 length equals 13 residues. The CDR3 coding sequence is TGTGCCAGCAGTTTCACGGGGGAGGCTGGCTACACCTTC. Translation: CASSFTGEAGYTF.

This clone showed up just once. The chain couples TRBV29-1 to TRBJ1-1; no definite D call. Trimming left V 5 bases short and J 2 bases short, with 12 bases between. Looked up from germline, CDR1 is SQVTM and CDR2 is ANQGSEA. The CDR3 contains 13 residues. The DNA for the CDR3 is TGCAGCGTTTTAGGGCAGATAAACACTGAAGCTTTCTTT. Encoded protein: CSVLGQINTEAFF.

V is TRBV6-5 and J is TRBJ1-3; no clear D gene. V lost 0 bases and J 0 bases, leaving 6 bases between the germline ends. Germline V lookup: CDR1 MNHEY, CDR2 SVGAGI. The CDR3 extends over 15 amino acids. DNA of the CDR3: TGTGCCAGCAGTTACTCCGGGAACTCTGGAAACACCATATATTTT. Its translation is CASSYSGNSGNTIYF.

The V gene is TRBV2, the J gene TRBJ1-2, with 10 bases lining up with TRBD1. CDR1 and CDR2 from the germline V gene are SNHLY and FYNNEI. V shed 5 bases and J 4 bases; nucleotides not matched to a gene: 4. There are 14 residues in the CDR3. This chain's CDR3 is CASSTGTGAYGYTF. In DNA form, the CDR3 reads TGTGCCAGCAGTACCGGGACAGGGGCCTATGGCTACACCTTC. Looking up the rest from reference TRBV2 and TRBJ1-2 gives the full variable domain: EPEVTQTPSHQVTQMGQEVILRCVPISNHLYFYWYRQILGQKVEFLVSFYNNEISEKSEIFDDQFSVERPDGSNFTLKIRSTKLEDSAMYFCASSTGTGAYGYTFGSGTRLTVV.

The V and J genes are TRBV5-1 and TRBJ2-2; 11 bases fit TRBD2. Germline values: CDR1 SGHRS, CDR2 YFSETQ. V shed 4 bases and J 5 bases; nucleotides not matched to a gene: 4. The CDR3 has 15 amino acids. The CDR3 bases are TGCGCCAGCAGCCCTGGGACTAGCGGAACCGGGGAGCTGTTTTTT. Translation gives CASSPGTSGTGELFF. Variable domain in full (rest from reference TRBV5-1 and TRBJ2-2): KAGVTQTPRYLIKTRGQQVTLSCSPISGHRSVSWYQQTPGQGLQFLFEYFSETQRNKGNFPGRFSGRQFSNSRSEMNVSTLELGDSALYLCASSPGTSGTGELFFGEGSRLTVL.